The rows below give T cell receptor beta chains drawn from one sample of a study of response to subunit inactivated influenza vaccine. Via MiXCR, TCRdb re-called the RT-PCR reads, giving one row per CDR3 protein. The data contain under 850,000 distinct CDR3 sequences, 18% of them singletons. The specimen comprised PBMCs from blood, sampled 5 to 6 days after vaccination. All receptors derive from a man aged 45 to 65 who received an inactivated influenza vaccine. Each CDR3 is given with its conserved first and last residue. D genes are given only for firm matches. Clone size is given for some rows only: seen once, a few or many times, or a class if the clone is expanded.

V: TRBV5-1
size: NA
J: TRBJ2-7
D: TRBD2
DNA: TGCGCCAGCAGCGTGACACCGGGACTAGCAGACGAGCAGTACTTC
CDR3: CASSVTPGLADEQYF

V: TRBV12-3/TRBV12-4
size: NA
J: TRBJ1-3
D: TRBD1
DNA: TGTGCCAGCAGACAGACCGGGACAGGAGATTACACCATATATTTT
CDR3: CASRQTGTGDYTIYF

V: TRBV7-8
size: NA
J: TRBJ2-7
D: NA
DNA: TGTGCCAGCAGCTTAGTCGGCAGGGGCTACGAGCTGTACTTC
CDR3: CASSLVGRGYELYF

V: TRBV20-1
size: NA
J: TRBJ1-5
D: NA
DNA: TGCAGTGCTAGAGATTCCCAGGTTAATCAGCCCCAGCATTTT
CDR3: CSARDSQVNQPQHF

V: TRBV7-2
size: NA
J: TRBJ1-5
D: TRBD1
DNA: TGTGCCAGCAGCTCTGTGACAGGGAGCAATCAGCCCCAGCATTTT
CDR3: CASSSVTGSNQPQHF

V: TRBV7-2
size: many
J: TRBJ2-7
D: TRBD1
DNA: TGTGCCAGCAGCAGGGACAGGAGCTCCTACGAGCAGTACTTC
CDR3: CASSRDRSSYEQYF

V: TRBV6-1
size: few
J: TRBJ2-2
D: TRBD1
DNA: TGTGCCAGCAAAAGGACAGGGCACGGGGAGCTGTTTTTT
CDR3: CASKRTGHGELFF

V: TRBV11-2
size: NA
J: TRBJ2-7
D: TRBD2
DNA: TGTGCCAGCAGCTTAGATCGTCGCGGGAGCGGGATCGAGCAGTACTTC
CDR3: CASSLDRRGSGIEQYF

V: TRBV7-9
size: NA
J: TRBJ2-3
D: NA
DNA: TGTGCCAGCAGCTTAGCTTTATCCGGGACCGGAAATACGCAGTATTTT
CDR3: CASSLALSGTGNTQYF

V: TRBV4-2
size: NA
J: TRBJ1-4
D: NA
DNA: TGTGCCAGCAGACGCGGAACAACTAATGAAAAACTGTTTTTT
CDR3: CASRRGTTNEKLFF

V: TRBV11-2
size: NA
J: TRBJ2-1
D: NA
DNA: TGTGCCAGCAGCTTAGTGGGGCGGGATCCCTACAATGAGCAGTTCTTC
CDR3: CASSLVGRDPYNEQFF

V: TRBV18
size: NA
J: TRBJ1-1
D: NA
DNA: TGTGCCAGCTTCATCGACCTGAACACTGAAGCTTTCTTT
CDR3: CASFIDLNTEAFF

V: TRBV25-1
size: few
J: TRBJ2-7
D: NA
DNA: TGTGCCAGCAGTGAATATGGCGGGCTTAACTCCTACGAGCAGTACTTC
CDR3: CASSEYGGLNSYEQYF

V: TRBV6-5
size: many
J: TRBJ1-3
D: TRBD1
DNA: TGTGCCAGCAGTTACTCTTTGACAGGGACTGGAAACACCATATATTTT
CDR3: CASSYSLTGTGNTIYF

V: TRBV28
size: NA
J: TRBJ2-3
D: NA
DNA: TGTGCCAGCAGTTTTGAAGTAGATACGCAGTATTTT
CDR3: CASSFEVDTQYF

V: TRBV7-2
size: NA
J: TRBJ2-7
D: NA
DNA: TGTGCCAGCAGCCGGTGGGCTTCCTACGAGCAGTACTTC
CDR3: CASSRWASYEQYF

V: TRBV7-2
size: many
J: TRBJ1-2
D: TRBD1
DNA: TGTGCCAGCAGCTTGGTGACAGGGGGTTACAATTATGGCTACACCTTC
CDR3: CASSLVTGGYNYGYTF

V: TRBV4-1
size: NA
J: TRBJ1-2
D: TRBD1
DNA: TGCGCCAGCAGCCAAGGGACATTAGCAGGGGGCTATGGCTACACCTTC
CDR3: CASSQGTLAGGYGYTF

V: TRBV10-3
size: NA
J: TRBJ2-5
D: TRBD1
DNA: TGTGCCATCAGTGGACAGGGGATGGAGACCCAGTACTTC
CDR3: CAISGQGMETQYF

V: TRBV12-3/TRBV12-4
size: many
J: TRBJ2-1
D: NA
DNA: TGTGCCAGCAGCCTCGAGTCCAATGAGCAGTTCTTC
CDR3: CASSLESNEQFF

V: TRBV6-1
size: NA
J: TRBJ2-1
D: NA
DNA: TGTGCCAGTCATAAGTTGGGTAATCGGAATGAGCAGTTCTTC
CDR3: CASHKLGNRNEQFF

V: TRBV7-9
size: NA
J: TRBJ1-4
D: TRBD1
DNA: TGTGCCAGCAGCACCGGGACAGGTTATGAAAAACTGTTTTTT
CDR3: CASSTGTGYEKLFF